The rows below give T cell receptor beta chains drawn from one sample of a study of cytomegalovirus exposure and HLA in healthy donors. TCRdb's table, derived via immunoSEQ multiplex PCR, lists solely in-frame clones and lacks some. The data hold around 150,000 clones, with about 85% observed a single time. Sequencing was carried out using PBMCs. These receptors originate from a human donor in good health. CDR3s include the opening cysteine and the closing phenylalanine or tryptophan. A D gene is named only where the DNA matches it firmly. Expanded clones are given a class, and other clones once, few, many or no size at all.

>TRBD1|NA|TRBV27|TRBJ2-7
TGTGCCAGCGGGGGGACAGGACATTACGAGCAGTACTTC
CASGGTGHYEQYF
>NA|NA|TRBV7-2|TRBJ2-3
TGTGCCAGCAGCTTAGGGAGTGGCCCCCTCTCTGGCACAGATACGCAGTATTTT
CASSLGSGPLSGTDTQYF
>NA|few|TRBV6-5|TRBJ2-1
TGTGCCAGCAGTGACCCGACTAGGCATGAGCAGTTCTTC
CASSDPTRHEQFF
>NA|NA|TRBV7-9|TRBJ1-1
TGTGCCAGCAGCTTCTGTGAAGCTTTCTTT
CASSFCEAFF
>TRBD1|NA|TRBV7-2|TRBJ2-1
TGTGCCAGCAGCTTATCATTAACAGGGGGCGCGTACAATGAGCAGTTCTTC
CASSLSLTGGAYNEQFF
>TRBD1|NA|TRBV30|TRBJ1-1
TGTGCCTGGAGCCTCACACCAGGGGGCTTCACTGAAGCTTTCTTT
CAWSLTPGGFTEAFF
>TRBD1|NA|TRBV12-5|TRBJ2-7
TGTGCTAGTGGGCCGTACGACAGGGGGGTTCCCAACGAGCAGTACTTC
CASGPYDRGVPNEQYF
>NA|NA|TRBV14|TRBJ2-4
TGTGCCAGCAGCCGAGAGGCCAACGGCGGGGCCAAAAACATTCAGTACTTC
CASSREANGGAKNIQYF
>NA|NA|TRBV7-9|TRBJ1-4
TGTGCCAGCAGCTTAAATACGGGAGGTGAAAAACTGTTTTTT
CASSLNTGGEKLFF
>TRBD1|NA|TRBV6-5|TRBJ1-5
TGTGCCAGCAGTGCCAACAGGGGTGATCAGCCCCAGCATTTT
CASSANRGDQPQHF
>NA|few|TRBV6-5|TRBJ1-1
TGTGCCAGCAGTCCCGCCGGGGACACCGGAAAAGCTTTCTTT
CASSPAGDTGKAFF
>TRBD2|NA|TRBV19|TRBJ2-7
TGTGCCAGTAGTACGTCACTAGCGGGGGCGGCGTACGAGCAGTACTTC
CASSTSLAGAAYEQYF
>NA|NA|TRBV15|TRBJ1-4
TGTGCCACCAGCAGAGATCCGGTTCAGGGAACTAATGAAAAACTGTTTTTT
CATSRDPVQGTNEKLFF
>TRBD2|NA|TRBV7-2|TRBJ2-1
TGTGCCAGCAGCGGGGGTAGAGCGGGAGGTAGAGAGCAGTTCTTC
CASSGGRAGGREQFF
>NA|NA|TRBV7-2|TRBJ1-5
TGTGCCAGCAGCGCCAGGGTTGGCAATCAGCCCCAGCATTTT
CASSARVGNQPQHF
>TRBD1|once|TRBV5-1|TRBJ1-2
TGCGCCAGCAGCTTGGGACAAGGGGGCGTCTACGCCTACACCTTC
CASSLGQGGVYAYTF
>NA|NA|TRBV7-2|TRBJ1-1
TGTGCCAGCGAACAGGGCGAAGGCACTGAAGCTTTCTTT
CASEQGEGTEAFF
>NA|NA|TRBV5-6|TRBJ2-3
TGTGCCAGCAGCTTGGGTGGAGGTTTCGGCTCAGATACGCAGTATTTT
CASSLGGGFGSDTQYF
>NA|NA|TRBV19|TRBJ1-5
TGTGCCAGTAGGAGGGTAAGAAATCAGCCCCAGCATTTT
CASRRVRNQPQHF
>NA|NA|TRBV5-8|TRBJ2-3
TGTGCCAGCAGCCGCGGGAAGGCTCGAGCCACAGATACGCAGTATTTT
CASSRGKARATDTQYF
>NA|NA|TRBV5-1|TRBJ2-3
TGCGCCAGCAGCTTGGATAGCGGAGATAGCACAGATACGCAGTATTTT
CASSLDSGDSTDTQYF
>NA|NA|TRBV28|TRBJ2-5
TGTGCCAGCAGTCACCCGGGGACTTCTCAAGAGACCCAGTACTTC
CASSHPGTSQETQYF
>TRBD1|NA|TRBV5-6|TRBJ1-2
TGTGCCAGCAGGATTGGGACAGGCTGGACTTTTAACTATGGCTACACCTTC
CASRIGTGWTFNYGYTF
>NA|NA|TRBV7-6|TRBJ2-7
TGTGCCAGCAGCTTAGAGGCGGGGACCTACTACGAGCAGTACTTC
CASSLEAGTYYEQYF
>NA|NA|TRBV6-1|TRBJ1-1
TGTGCCAGCAGTACTAGACTCACTGAAGCTTTCTTT
CASSTRLTEAFF
>TRBD2|NA|TRBV30|TRBJ2-3
TGTGCCTGGAGTGCCCTCGGTAGCGGGGGGGCTACAGATACGCAGTATTTT
CAWSALGSGGATDTQYF
>TRBD2|NA|TRBV30|TRBJ2-1
TGTGCCTGGAGTAGCGGGGGGGTCTCGTCATGGTTCTTC
CAWSSGGVSSWFF
>NA|NA|TRBV6-1|TRBJ1-5
TGTGCCAGCAGTGAGCTACAGGGCACCCAGCATTTT
CASSELQGTQHF
>TRBD2|NA|TRBV9|TRBJ2-1
TGTGCCAGCAGCGAAAGCGGGAGATACAATGAGCAGTTCTTC
CASSESGRYNEQFF
>NA|NA|TRBV6-5|TRBJ1-4
TGTGCCAGCAGCCACTCGGGACAAAGAGCTGAAAAACTGTTTTTT
CASSHSGQRAEKLFF
>NA|NA|TRBV7-9|TRBJ2-7
TGTGCCAGCAGCTTCGACAGCTACGAGCAGTACTTC
CASSFDSYEQYF
>TRBD1|NA|TRBV5-1|TRBJ1-4
TGCGCCAGCAGCCAAACAGGGGCGGGCGAAAAACTGTTTTTT
CASSQTGAGEKLFF
>NA|NA|TRBV6-4|TRBJ1-6
TGTGCCAGCAGTGACAGGGAGGATTCACCCCTCCACTTT
CASSDREDSPLHF
>TRBD1|NA|TRBV5-1|TRBJ1-2
TGCGCCAGCAGCCCAGGGACAGGGGAAGGCTACACCTTC
CASSPGTGEGYTF
>TRBD1|NA|TRBV28|TRBJ2-7
TGTGCCAGCGGCCAGGGACAGGGGGCTTTGTCCGAGCAGTACTTC
CASGQGQGALSEQYF
>NA|NA|TRBV27|TRBJ1-4
TGTGCCAGCATTAGGGGGAAACTGTTTTTT
CASIRGKLFF
>NA|NA|TRBV30|TRBJ2-7
TGTGCCTGGATGCAGGGGTTGGGCTACGAGCAGTACTTC
CAWMQGLGYEQYF
>TRBD2|NA|TRBV5-6|TRBJ2-1
TGTGCCAGCAGTTTTGTAGGCGGGACTAGCCCATACAATGAGCAGTTCTTC
CASSFVGGTSPYNEQFF